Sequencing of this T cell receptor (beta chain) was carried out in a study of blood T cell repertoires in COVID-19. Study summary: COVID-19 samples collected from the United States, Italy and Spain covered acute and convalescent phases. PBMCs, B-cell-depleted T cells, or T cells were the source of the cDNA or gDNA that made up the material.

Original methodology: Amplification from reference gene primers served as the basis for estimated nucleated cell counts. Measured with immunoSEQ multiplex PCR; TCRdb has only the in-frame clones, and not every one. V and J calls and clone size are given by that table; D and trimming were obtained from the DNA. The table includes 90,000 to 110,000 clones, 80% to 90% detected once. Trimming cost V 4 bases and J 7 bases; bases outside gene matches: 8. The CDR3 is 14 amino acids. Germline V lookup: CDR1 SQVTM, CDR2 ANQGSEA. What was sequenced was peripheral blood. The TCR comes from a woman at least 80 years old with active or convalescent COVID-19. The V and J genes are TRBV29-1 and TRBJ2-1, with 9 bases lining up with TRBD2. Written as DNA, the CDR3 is TGCAGCGTTGTCCGATGGACTAGCGAGAATGAGCAGTTCTTC. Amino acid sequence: CSVVRWTSENEQFF.